This TCR beta chain was sequenced for a study of beta chain features in type 1 diabetes. The wider study: Researchers looked at approximately 100,000,000 sorted cells across all samples. Overall study findings and caveats: Cells with high TCR expression could be over-represented by cDNA sequencing. In comparison with healthy donors, patients had naive, central memory and Treg TCRB repertoires that appeared more similar.

Sorting of CD4+ naive, central memory, regulatory and stem cell-like memory cells was performed via CD45RO/CCR7/CD25/CD127/CD95/CD27. The study reverse transcribed the entire isolated RNA, so it sequenced expressed TCRB transcripts. Profiled with immunoSEQ multiplex PCR; TCRdb holds only in-frame clones, not every one. This table holds 500,000 to 700,000 clones, roughly 16% found once. About this clone itself: The antigen remains undetermined.

This receptor was taken from a man between 18 and 35 years old in good health. The sequenced sample consisted of naive CD4+ T cells from blood.

CDR3 bases: TGTGCCAGCAGGCGGGTCCTCCGGGTCCCCGAGCAGTACTTC. Translated, it gives CASRRVLRVPEQYF. This sequence joins TRBV5-8 and TRBJ2-7; maybe TRBD2 (5 bases). Germline V lookup: CDR1 SGHTS, CDR2 YDEGEE. Trimming shortened V by 5 bases and J by 6 bases, and 18 bases separated the two germline ends. The length of the CDR3 is 14 residues.